This is a list of T cell receptor beta chains from one sample in a study of response to subunit inactivated influenza vaccine. A single record per CDR3 protein comes from TCRdb applying MiXCR to the RT-PCR reads. The data hold roughly 500,000 distinct CDR3 sequences, with more than 15% observed a single time. The specimen comprised CD4+ T cells sorted from PBMCs, sampled around 2 years after vaccination. The receptors were sampled from a man between 50 and 69 years old who received an inactivated influenza vaccine. CDR3s leave out the opening cysteine and the closing phenylalanine or tryptophan. Each record gives: V gene, CDR3 protein.

V: TRBV2; CDR3: ASSADRDRGRPQH
V: TRBV24-1; CDR3: ATSKTEGNYGYT
V: TRBV7-2; CDR3: ASSSKGHPQETQY
V: TRBV4-2; CDR3: ASSQVSAGGSYEQY
V: TRBV7-2; CDR3: ASSLSTSGGEQY
V: TRBV11-2; CDR3: ASSFGSGGRETQY
V: TRBV11-3; CDR3: ASSPPGQGRNEQF
V: TRBV7-2; CDR3: ASSTRTGEGTGELF
V: TRBV20-1; CDR3: SARGVAGGSYNEQF
V: TRBV7-2; CDR3: ASSLALLAGVSDTQY
V: TRBV12-3/TRBV12-4; CDR3: ASTIGVQETQY
V: TRBV6-2/TRBV6-3; CDR3: ASSYGGTGLQETQY
V: TRBV5-8; CDR3: ASTGRNRANEQF
V: TRBV12-3/TRBV12-4; CDR3: ASSLNGGAQGYGYT
V: TRBV7-2; CDR3: ASSKQESNYGYT
V: TRBV5-1; CDR3: ASSLSQAQETQY
V: TRBV18; CDR3: ASSPRDRRNIQY
V: TRBV2; CDR3: ASSEKGQVPEQY
V: TRBV4-3; CDR3: ASSQKIQGGELF
V: TRBV18; CDR3: ASSRTGSGGTDTQY
V: TRBV2; CDR3: ASSAALASGNTIY
V: TRBV20-1; CDR3: SASVSSGGAYEQY
V: TRBV6-2/TRBV6-3; CDR3: ASSYGQLLNTEAF
V: TRBV20-1; CDR3: SAPPYGQRTDTQY
V: TRBV20-1; CDR3: SASFSGTDTQY
V: TRBV4-1; CDR3: ASSAGISTDTQY
V: TRBV7-7; CDR3: ASSFGRSSYNEQF
V: TRBV20-1; CDR3: SANPVTTRYNEQF
V: TRBV7-2; CDR3: ASRQGLNTEAF
V: TRBV11-1; CDR3: ASSFVGLSGANVLT
V: TRBV5-4; CDR3: ASSRGTSRTYEQY
V: TRBV19; CDR3: ASSPTWDTGELF
V: TRBV20-1; CDR3: SASRVNQPQH
V: TRBV6-1; CDR3: ASSRTSGEYNEQF
V: TRBV4-1; CDR3: ASSQGPVRYEQY
V: TRBV5-1; CDR3: ASGDRFTGEQY
V: TRBV24-1; CDR3: ATSDSGAGGGYTDTQY
V: TRBV6-1; CDR3: ASKSPLGPQETQY
V: TRBV7-2; CDR3: ASSFSGPREQY
V: TRBV5-5; CDR3: ASSFTGGSGNTIY
V: TRBV10-1; CDR3: ASSEGRTGGLQETQY
V: TRBV28; CDR3: ASSGRGVGTDTQY
V: TRBV27; CDR3: ASSLGLAGGAEQF
V: TRBV5-4; CDR3: ASSLLTGGPDTQY
V: TRBV4-2; CDR3: ASSQSGGAGYTQY
V: TRBV20-1; CDR3: SARPAGGQPQH
V: TRBV20-1; CDR3: HQTRPEDESSYNEQF
V: TRBV7-9; CDR3: ASSPGLAGMYNEQF
V: TRBV12-3/TRBV12-4; CDR3: ASSTGPDQPQH